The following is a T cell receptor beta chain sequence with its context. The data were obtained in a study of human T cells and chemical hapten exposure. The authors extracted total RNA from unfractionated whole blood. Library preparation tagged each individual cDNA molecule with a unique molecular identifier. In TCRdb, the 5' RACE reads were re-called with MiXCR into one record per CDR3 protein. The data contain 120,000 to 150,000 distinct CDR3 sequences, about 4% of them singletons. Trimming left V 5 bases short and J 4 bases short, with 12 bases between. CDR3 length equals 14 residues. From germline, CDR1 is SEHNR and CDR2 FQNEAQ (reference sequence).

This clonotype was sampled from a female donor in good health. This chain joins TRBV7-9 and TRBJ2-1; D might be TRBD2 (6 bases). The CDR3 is CASSKNGGYNEQFF. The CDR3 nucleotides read TGTGCCAGCAGCAAAAATGGGGGGTACAATGAGCAGTTCTTC.